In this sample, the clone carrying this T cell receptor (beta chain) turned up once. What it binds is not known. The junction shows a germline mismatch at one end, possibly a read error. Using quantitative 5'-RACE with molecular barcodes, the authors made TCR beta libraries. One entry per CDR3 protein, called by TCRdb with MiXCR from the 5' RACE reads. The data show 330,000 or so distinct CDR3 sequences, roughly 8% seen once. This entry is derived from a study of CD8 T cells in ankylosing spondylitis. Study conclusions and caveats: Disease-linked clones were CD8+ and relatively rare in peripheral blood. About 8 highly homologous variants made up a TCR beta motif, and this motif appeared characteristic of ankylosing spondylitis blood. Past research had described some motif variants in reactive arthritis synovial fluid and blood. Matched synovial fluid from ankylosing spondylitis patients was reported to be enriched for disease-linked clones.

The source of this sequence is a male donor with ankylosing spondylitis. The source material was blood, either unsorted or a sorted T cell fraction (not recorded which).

CDR3 protein: CASSYNRVGNQPEHF. DNA for the CDR3: TGTGCCAGCAGTTACAACAGGGTTGGGAATCAGCCCGAGCATTTT. The J gene is TRBJ1-5, the V gene TRBV6-2 or TRBV6-3, with D tentatively TRBD1 (6 bases). The CDR3 length is 15 residues. Germline V gene sequence: CDR1 MNHEY, CDR2 SVGEGT.